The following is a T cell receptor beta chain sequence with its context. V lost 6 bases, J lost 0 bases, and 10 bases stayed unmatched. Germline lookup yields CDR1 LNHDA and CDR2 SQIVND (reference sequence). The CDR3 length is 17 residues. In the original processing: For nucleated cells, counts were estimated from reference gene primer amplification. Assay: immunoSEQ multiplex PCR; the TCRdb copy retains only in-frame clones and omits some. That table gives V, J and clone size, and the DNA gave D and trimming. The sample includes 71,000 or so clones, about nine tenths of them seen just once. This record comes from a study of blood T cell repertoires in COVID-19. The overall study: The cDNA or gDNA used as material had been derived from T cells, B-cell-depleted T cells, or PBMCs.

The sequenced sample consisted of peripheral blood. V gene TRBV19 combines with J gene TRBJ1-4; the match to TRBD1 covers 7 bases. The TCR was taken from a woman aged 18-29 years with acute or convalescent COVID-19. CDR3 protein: CASSAPWDRATNEKLFF. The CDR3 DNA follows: TGTGCCAGTAGCGCACCCTGGGACAGAGCAACTAATGAAAAACTGTTTTTT.